This TCR beta chain was sequenced in a study of neurological immune-mediated disorders. Study outcomes and limitations: Expansion of TCR clones was greatest in HTLV-1-associated myelopathy and smallest in multiple sclerosis, where it fell below that of healthy controls. Private repertoires in all groups were suggested by the absence of shared CDR3 amino acid sequences among expanded clones across subjects.

This clonotype was observed many times. Antigen: not known. The unsorted libraries were generated from a total of 2 million PBMCs, which had been stored in RNAlater at -80 C. V gave up 4 bases and J gave up 2 bases, with 12 bases separating them. The germline V gene encodes CDR1 SQVTM and CDR2 ANQGSEA. There are 14 residues in the CDR3. Synthesis of cDNA used 5'RACE (with 10-nucleotide random UMIs). A single record per CDR3 protein comes from TCRdb applying MiXCR to the 5' RACE reads. This sample has about 62,000 distinct CDR3 sequences, with about 3.5% found just once. The sequenced sample was PBMCs. This clonotype was obtained from a woman aged 45-65 years with multiple sclerosis. V is TRBV29-1 and J is TRBJ1-5; D may be TRBD1 (5 bases). In DNA form, the CDR3 reads TGCAGCGTTGGAGCGGCGGGGGGCAATCAGCCCCAGCATTTT. This sequence encodes CSVGAAGGNQPQHF.